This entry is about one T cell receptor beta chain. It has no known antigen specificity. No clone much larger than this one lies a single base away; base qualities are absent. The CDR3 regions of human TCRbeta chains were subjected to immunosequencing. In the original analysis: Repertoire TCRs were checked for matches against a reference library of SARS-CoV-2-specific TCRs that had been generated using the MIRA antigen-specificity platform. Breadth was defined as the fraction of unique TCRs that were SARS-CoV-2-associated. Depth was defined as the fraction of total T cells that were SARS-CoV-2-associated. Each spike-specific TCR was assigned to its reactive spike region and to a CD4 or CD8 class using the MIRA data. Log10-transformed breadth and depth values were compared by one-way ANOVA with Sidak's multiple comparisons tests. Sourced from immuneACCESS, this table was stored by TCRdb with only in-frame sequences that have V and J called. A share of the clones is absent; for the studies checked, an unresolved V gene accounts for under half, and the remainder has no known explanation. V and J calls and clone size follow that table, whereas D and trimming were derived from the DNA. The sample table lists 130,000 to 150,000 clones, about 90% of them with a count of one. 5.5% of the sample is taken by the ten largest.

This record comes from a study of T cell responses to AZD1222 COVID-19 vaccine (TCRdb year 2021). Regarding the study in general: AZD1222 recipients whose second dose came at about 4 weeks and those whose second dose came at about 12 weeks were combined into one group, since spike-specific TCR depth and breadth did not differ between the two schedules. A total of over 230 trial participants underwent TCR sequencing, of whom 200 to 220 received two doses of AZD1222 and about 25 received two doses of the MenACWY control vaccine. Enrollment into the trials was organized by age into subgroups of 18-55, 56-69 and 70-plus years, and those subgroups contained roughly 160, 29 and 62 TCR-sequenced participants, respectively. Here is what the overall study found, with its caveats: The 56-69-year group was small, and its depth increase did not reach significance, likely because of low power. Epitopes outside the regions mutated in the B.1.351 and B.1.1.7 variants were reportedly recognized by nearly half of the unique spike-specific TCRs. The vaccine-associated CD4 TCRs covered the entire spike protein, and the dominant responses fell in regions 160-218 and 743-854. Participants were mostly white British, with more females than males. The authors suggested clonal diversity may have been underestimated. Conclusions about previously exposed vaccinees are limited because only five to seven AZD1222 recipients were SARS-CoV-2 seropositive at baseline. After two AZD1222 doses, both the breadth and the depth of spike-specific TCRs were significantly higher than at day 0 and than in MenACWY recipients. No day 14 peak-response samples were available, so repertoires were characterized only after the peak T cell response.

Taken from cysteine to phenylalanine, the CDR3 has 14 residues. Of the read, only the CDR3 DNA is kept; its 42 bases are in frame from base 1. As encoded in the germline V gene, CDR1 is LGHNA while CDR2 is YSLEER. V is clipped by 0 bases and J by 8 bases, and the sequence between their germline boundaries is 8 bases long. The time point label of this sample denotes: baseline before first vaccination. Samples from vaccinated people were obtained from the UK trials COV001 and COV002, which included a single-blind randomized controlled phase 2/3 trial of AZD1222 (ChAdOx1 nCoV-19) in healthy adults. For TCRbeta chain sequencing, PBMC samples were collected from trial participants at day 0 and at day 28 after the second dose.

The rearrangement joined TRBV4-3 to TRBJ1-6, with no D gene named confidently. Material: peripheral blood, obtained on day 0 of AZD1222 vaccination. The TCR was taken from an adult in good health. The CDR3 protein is CASSQDRWDSPLHF. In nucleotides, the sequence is TGCGCCAGCAGCCAAGACAGGTGGGATTCACCCCTCCACTTT.